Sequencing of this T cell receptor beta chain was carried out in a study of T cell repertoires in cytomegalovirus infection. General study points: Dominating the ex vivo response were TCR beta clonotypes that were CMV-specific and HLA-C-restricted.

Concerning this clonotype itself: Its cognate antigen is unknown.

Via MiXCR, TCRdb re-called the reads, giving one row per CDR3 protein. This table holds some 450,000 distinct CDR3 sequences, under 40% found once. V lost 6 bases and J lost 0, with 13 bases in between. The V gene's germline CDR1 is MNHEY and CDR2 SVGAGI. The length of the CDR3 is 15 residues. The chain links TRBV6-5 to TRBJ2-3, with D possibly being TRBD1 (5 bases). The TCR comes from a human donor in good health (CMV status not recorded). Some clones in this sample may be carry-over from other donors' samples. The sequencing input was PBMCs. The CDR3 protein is CASSPRQLSTDTQYF. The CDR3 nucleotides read TGTGCCAGCAGCCCCAGACAGTTAAGCACAGATACGCAGTATTTT.